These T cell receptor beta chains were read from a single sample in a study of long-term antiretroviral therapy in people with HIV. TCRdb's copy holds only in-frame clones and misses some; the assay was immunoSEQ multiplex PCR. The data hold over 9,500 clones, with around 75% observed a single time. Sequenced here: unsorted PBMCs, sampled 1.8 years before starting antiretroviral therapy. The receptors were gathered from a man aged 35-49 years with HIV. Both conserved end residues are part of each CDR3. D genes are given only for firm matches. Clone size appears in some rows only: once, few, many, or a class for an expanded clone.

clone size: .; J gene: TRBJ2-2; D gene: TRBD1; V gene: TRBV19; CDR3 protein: CASSTRGQGAIFTGELFF; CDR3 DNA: TGTGCCAGTAGTACCAGGGGGCAGGGGGCGATTTTCACCGGGGAGCTGTTTTTT
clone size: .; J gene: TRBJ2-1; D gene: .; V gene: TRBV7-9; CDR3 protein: CASSLGEDEQFF; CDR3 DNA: TGTGCCAGCAGCTTAGGGGAGGATGAGCAGTTCTTC
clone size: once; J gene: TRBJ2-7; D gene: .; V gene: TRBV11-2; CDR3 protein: CASARLEAYEQYF; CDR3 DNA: TGTGCCAGCGCCCGACTGGAGGCCTACGAGCAGTACTTC
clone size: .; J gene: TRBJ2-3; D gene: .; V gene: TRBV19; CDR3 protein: CASGGERGGTDTQYF; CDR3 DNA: TGTGCCAGTGGCGGGGAGAGGGGGGGCACAGATACGCAGTATTTT
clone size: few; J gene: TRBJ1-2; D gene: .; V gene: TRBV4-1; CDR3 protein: CASSQNPGGNYGYTF; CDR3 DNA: TGCGCCAGCAGCCAAAATCCCGGGGGTAACTATGGCTACACCTTC
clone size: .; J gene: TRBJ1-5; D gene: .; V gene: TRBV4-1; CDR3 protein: CASSQLTAPGQPQHF; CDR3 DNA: TGCGCCAGCAGCCAGCTTACAGCCCCGGGGCAGCCCCAGCATTTT
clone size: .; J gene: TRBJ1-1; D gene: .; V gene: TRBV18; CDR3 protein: CASSPSGMNTEAFF; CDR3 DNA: TGTGCCAGCTCACCAAGTGGCATGAACACTGAAGCTTTCTTT
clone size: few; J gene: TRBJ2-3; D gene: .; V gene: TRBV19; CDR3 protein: CASSIGWDTQYF; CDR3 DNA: TGTGCCAGTAGTATAGGTTGGGATACGCAGTATTTT
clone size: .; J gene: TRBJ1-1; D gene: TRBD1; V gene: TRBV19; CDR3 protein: CASRQGMNTEAFF; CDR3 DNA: TGTGCCAGTCGACAGGGCATGAACACTGAAGCTTTCTTT
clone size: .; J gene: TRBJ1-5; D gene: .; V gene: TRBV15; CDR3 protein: CATRSGWANQPQHF; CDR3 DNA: TGTGCCACCCGATCGGGGTGGGCCAATCAGCCCCAGCATTTT
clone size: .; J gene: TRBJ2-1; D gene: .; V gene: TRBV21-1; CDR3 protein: CASSKAKGVTYNEQFF; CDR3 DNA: TGTGCCAGCAGCAAAGCAAAGGGGGTCACCTACAATGAGCAGTTCTTC
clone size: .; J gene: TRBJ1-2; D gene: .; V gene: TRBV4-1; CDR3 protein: CASSQEWGVGGYTF; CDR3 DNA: TGCGCCAGCAGCCAAGAGTGGGGGGTTGGCGGCTACACCTTC
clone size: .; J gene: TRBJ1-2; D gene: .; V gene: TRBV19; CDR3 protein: CASSSDKTYGYTF; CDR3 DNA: TGTGCCAGTAGCTCAGACAAGACCTATGGCTACACCTTC
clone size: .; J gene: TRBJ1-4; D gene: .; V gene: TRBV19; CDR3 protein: CASSTEGAGEKLFF; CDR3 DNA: TGTGCCAGTAGTACGGAAGGGGCGGGTGAAAAACTGTTTTTT
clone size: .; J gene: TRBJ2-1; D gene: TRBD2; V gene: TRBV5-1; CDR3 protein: CASSSGLAGGDEQFF; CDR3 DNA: TGCGCCAGCAGCTCGGGACTAGCGGGGGGGGATGAGCAGTTCTTC
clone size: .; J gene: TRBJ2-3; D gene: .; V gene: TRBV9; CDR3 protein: CASSVQPSTDTQYF; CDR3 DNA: TGTGCCAGCAGCGTCCAGCCGTCCACAGATACGCAGTATTTT
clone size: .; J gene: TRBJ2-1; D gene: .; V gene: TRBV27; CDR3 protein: CASSLSLGSYNEQFF; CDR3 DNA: TGTGCCAGCAGTCTCTCGTTGGGCTCCTACAATGAGCAGTTCTTC
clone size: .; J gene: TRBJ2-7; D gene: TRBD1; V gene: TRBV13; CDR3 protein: CASSAGTARYEQYF; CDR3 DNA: TGTGCCAGCAGCGCCGGGACAGCCCGCTACGAGCAGTACTTC
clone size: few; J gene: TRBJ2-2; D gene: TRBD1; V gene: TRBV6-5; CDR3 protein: CASSSRDRGVRELFF; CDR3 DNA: TGTGCCAGCAGTTCCCGGGACAGGGGAGTGAGGGAGCTGTTTTTT
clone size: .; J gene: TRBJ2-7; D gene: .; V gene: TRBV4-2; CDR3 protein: CASSHSLASYEQYF; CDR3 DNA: TGTGCCAGCAGCCACAGTCTGGCTTCCTACGAGCAGTACTTC
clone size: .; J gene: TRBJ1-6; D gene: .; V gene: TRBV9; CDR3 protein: CASSVGVEDSPLHF; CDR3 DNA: TGTGCCAGCAGCGTAGGGGTAGAGGATTCACCCCTCCACTTT
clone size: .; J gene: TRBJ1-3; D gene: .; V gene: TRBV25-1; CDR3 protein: CASGDPGSGNTIYF; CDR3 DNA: TGTGCCAGCGGGGACCCAGGCTCTGGAAACACCATATATTTT
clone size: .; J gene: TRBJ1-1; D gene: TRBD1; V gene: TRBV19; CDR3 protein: CASSNRGLTEAFF; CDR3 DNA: TGTGCCAGTAGTAATAGGGGGCTTACTGAAGCTTTCTTT
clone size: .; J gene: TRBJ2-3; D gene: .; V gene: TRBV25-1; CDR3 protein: CASRLADTQYF; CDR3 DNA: TGTGCCAGCAGACTAGCAGATACGCAGTATTTT
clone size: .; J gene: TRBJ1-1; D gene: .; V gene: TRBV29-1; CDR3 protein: CSVRRGYTEAFF; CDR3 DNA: TGCAGCGTTCGTCGGGGGTACACTGAAGCTTTCTTT
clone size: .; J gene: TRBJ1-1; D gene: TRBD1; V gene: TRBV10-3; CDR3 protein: CAISELGGQGITEAFF; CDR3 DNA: TGTGCCATCAGTGAGCTGGGGGGACAGGGGATCACTGAAGCTTTCTTT
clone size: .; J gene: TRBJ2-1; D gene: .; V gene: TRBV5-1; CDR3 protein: CASSGGDSYNEQFF; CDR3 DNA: TGCGCCAGCAGCGGGGGGGACAGCTACAATGAGCAGTTCTTC
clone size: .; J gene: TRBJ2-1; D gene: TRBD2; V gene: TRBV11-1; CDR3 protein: CASSPGGAANLNEQFF; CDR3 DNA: TGTGCCAGCAGCCCGGGGGGGGCCGCGAACTTGAATGAGCAGTTCTTC
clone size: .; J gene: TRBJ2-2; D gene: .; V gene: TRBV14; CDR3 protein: CASSHVGGPVGELFF; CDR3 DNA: TGTGCCAGCAGCCACGTAGGAGGGCCGGTCGGGGAGCTGTTTTTT
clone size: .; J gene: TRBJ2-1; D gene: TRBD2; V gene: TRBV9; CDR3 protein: CASSPKGLAGGFYNEQFF; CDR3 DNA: TGTGCCAGCAGCCCGAAGGGACTAGCGGGGGGATTTTACAATGAGCAGTTCTTC
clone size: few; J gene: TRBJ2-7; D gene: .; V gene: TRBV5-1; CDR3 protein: CASSLVQATGLEQYF; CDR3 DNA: TGCGCCAGCAGCTTGGTCCAGGCGACGGGACTGGAGCAGTACTTC
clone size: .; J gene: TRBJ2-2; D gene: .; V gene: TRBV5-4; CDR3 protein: CASSLALTGELFF; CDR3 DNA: TGTGCCAGCAGCTTGGCCTTAACCGGGGAGCTGTTTTTT
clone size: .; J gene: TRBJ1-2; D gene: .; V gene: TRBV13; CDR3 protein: CASSLRDRGNYGYTF; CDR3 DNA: TGTGCCAGCAGCTTAAGGGACCGGGGTAACTATGGCTACACCTTC
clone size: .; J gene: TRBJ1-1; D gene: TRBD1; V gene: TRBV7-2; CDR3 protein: CASSSEDRGGTEAFF; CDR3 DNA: TGTGCCAGCAGCTCAGAGGACAGGGGAGGGACTGAAGCTTTCTTT
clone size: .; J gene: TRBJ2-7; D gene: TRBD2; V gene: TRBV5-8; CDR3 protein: CASSFSGGASYEQYF; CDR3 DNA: TGTGCCAGCAGCTTTAGCGGGGGGGCCTCCTACGAGCAGTACTTC
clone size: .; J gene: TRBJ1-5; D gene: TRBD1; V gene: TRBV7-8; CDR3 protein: CASSSQGAGQPQHF; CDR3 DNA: TGTGCCAGCAGCTCGCAGGGGGCTGGGCAGCCCCAGCATTTT
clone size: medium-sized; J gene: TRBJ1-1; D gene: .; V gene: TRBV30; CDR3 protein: CAWSPGGDTEAFF; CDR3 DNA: TGTGCCTGGAGCCCGGGAGGGGACACTGAAGCTTTCTTT
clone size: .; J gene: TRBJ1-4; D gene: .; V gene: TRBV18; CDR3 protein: CASSPSSWGANEKLFF; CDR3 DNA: TGTGCCAGCTCACCAAGCTCCTGGGGGGCTAATGAAAAACTGTTTTTT
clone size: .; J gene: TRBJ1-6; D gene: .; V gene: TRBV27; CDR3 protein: CASRGPGALNNSPLHF; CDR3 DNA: TGTGCCAGCAGGGGCCCGGGGGCTCTGAATAATTCACCCCTCCACTTT
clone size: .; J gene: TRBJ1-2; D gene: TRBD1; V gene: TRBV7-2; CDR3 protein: CASSTRDRVNGYTF; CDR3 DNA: TGTGCCAGCAGCACCCGGGACAGGGTAAATGGCTACACCTTC
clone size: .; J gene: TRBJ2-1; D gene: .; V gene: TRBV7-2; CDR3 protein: CASSSGPTASYNEQFF; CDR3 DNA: TGTGCCAGCAGCTCGGGACCTACTGCCTCCTACAATGAGCAGTTCTTC